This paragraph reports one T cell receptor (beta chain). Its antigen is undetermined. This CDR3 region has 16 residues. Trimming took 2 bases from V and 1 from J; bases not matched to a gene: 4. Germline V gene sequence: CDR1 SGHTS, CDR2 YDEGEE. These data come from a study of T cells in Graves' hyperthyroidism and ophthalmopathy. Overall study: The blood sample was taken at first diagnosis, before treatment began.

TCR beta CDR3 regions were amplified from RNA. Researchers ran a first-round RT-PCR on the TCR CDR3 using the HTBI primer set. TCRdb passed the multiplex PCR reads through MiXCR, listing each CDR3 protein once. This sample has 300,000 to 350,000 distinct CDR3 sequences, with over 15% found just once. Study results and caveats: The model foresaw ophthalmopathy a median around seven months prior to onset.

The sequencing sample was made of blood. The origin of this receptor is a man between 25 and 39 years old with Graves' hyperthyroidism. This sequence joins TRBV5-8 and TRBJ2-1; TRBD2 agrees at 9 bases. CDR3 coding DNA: TGTGCCAGCAGCTTCCGCGGGAGGGGATCCTACAATGAGCAGTTCTTC. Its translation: CASSFRGRGSYNEQFF.